This T cell receptor (beta chain) was identified during a study of T-cell memory formation after mild COVID-19. This clonotype was seen many times. Germline V gene sequence: CDR1 MGHDK, CDR2 SYGVNS. CDR3 size: 13 residues. V was pared by 8 bases and J by 1 base, with 8 bases between. Each CDR3 protein gets one entry after TCRdb re-called the 5' RACE reads with MiXCR. This table holds tens of thousands of distinct CDR3 sequences, 8% to 10% found once. This TCR came from an adult woman who had mild COVID-19 (a few samples of this study predate the infection). Cell type and time point are not known. The sequenced sample consisted of PBMCs or a T cell subset sorted from them (not recorded which). This sequence joins TRBV25-1 and TRBJ2-2; D ambiguous. CDR3 residues: CASVEQNTGELFF. The CDR3 region has the DNA TGTGCCAGCGTCGAACAGAACACCGGGGAGCTGTTTTTT.